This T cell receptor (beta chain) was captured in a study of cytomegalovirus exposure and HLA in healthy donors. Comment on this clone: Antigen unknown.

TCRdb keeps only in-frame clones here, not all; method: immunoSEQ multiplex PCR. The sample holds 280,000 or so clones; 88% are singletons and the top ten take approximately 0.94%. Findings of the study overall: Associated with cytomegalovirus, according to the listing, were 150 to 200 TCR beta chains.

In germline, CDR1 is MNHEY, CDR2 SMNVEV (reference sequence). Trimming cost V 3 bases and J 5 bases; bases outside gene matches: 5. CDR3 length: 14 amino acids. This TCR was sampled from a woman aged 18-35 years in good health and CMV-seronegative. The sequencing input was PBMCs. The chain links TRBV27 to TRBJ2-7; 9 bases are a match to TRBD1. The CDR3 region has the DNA TGTGCCAGCAGTTTGGGGACAGGGAACGACGAGCAGTACTTC. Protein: CASSLGTGNDEQYF.